The rows below give T cell receptor beta chains drawn from one sample of a study of blood T cell repertoires in COVID-19. Some clones are missing from TCRdb's copy, which holds only in-frame ones; the method was immunoSEQ multiplex PCR. The sample includes approximately 190,000 clones, 70% to 90% of them seen just once. Sample: peripheral blood. These receptors all come from a man aged 55 to 69 with active or convalescent COVID-19. The CDR3 runs from the conserved cysteine through the conserved F or W. The D gene is left open where the match is weak. Rows give clone size only sometimes, using once, few, many, or a class for an expanded clone.

J: TRBJ2-5; V: TRBV7-3; length: 13; D: TRBD2; size: -; CDR3: CASSQIAGETQYF; DNA: TGTGCCAGCAGCCAGATAGCGGGGGAGACCCAGTACTTC
J: TRBJ2-3; V: TRBV29-1; length: 17; D: -; size: -; CDR3: CSVELQGGGTSTDTQYF; DNA: TGCAGCGTTGAATTGCAGGGAGGGGGGACTAGCACAGATACGCAGTATTTT
J: TRBJ2-3; V: TRBV6-5; length: 14; D: -; size: -; CDR3: CASMGLRLTDTQYF; DNA: TGTGCCAGCATGGGGCTGAGGCTCACAGATACGCAGTATTTT
J: TRBJ2-1; V: TRBV14; length: 17; D: -; size: -; CDR3: CASSHSAGTPIRNEQFF; DNA: TGTGCCAGCAGCCACTCTGCCGGGACACCAATTCGGAATGAGCAGTTCTTC
J: TRBJ2-3; V: TRBV6-4; length: 14; D: TRBD1; size: -; CDR3: CASSATGGSDTQYF; DNA: TGTGCCAGCAGTGCGACAGGGGGATCAGATACGCAGTATTTT
J: TRBJ1-6; V: TRBV6-6; length: 13; D: -; size: few; CDR3: CASSDNGNSPLHF; DNA: TGTGCCAGCAGTGACAATGGGAATTCACCCCTCCACTTT
J: TRBJ2-7; V: TRBV6-2/TRBV6-3; length: 16; D: TRBD2; size: once; CDR3: CASSQKAPAGAYEQYF; DNA: TGTGCCAGCAGCCAAAAAGCCCCGGCGGGGGCCTACGAGCAGTACTTC
J: TRBJ2-1; V: TRBV5-6; length: 15; D: -; size: -; CDR3: CASSYDRTPYNEQFF; DNA: TGTGCCAGCAGCTATGACAGGACCCCCTACAATGAGCAGTTCTTC
J: TRBJ1-5; V: TRBV29-1; length: 13; D: TRBD1; size: -; CDR3: CSATTGVGQPQHF; DNA: TGCAGCGCCACAACAGGGGTGGGTCAGCCCCAGCATTTT
J: TRBJ2-1; V: TRBV6-6; length: 17; D: TRBD1; size: -; CDR3: CASSPLPGTGDYNEQFF; DNA: TGTGCCAGCAGTCCTTTGCCCGGGACAGGGGACTACAATGAGCAGTTCTTC
J: TRBJ1-6; V: TRBV2; length: 13; D: -; size: -; CDR3: CASSVGGNSPLHF; DNA: TGTGCCAGCAGTGTGGGGGGGAATTCACCCCTCCACTTT
J: TRBJ2-7; V: TRBV18; length: 15; D: TRBD1; size: -; CDR3: CASSPGTGEAYEQYF; DNA: TGTGCCAGCTCACCAGGGACAGGGGAAGCTTACGAGCAGTACTTC
J: TRBJ1-1; V: TRBV3-1/TRBV3-2; length: 12; D: -; size: -; CDR3: CASSSFPSGAFF; DNA: TGTGCCAGCAGTTCTTTTCCCTCGGGAGCTTTCTTT
J: TRBJ1-3; V: TRBV10-3; length: 13; D: -; size: -; CDR3: CAISGGPGNTIYF; DNA: TGTGCCATCAGTGGGGGGCCCGGAAACACCATATATTTT
J: TRBJ2-3; V: TRBV19; length: 11; D: -; size: -; CDR3: CASSIGVAQYF; DNA: TGTGCCAGTAGTATCGGGGTTGCGCAGTATTTT
J: TRBJ2-5; V: TRBV24-1; length: 14; D: -; size: -; CDR3: CATSDSLPSGTQYF; DNA: TGTGCCACCAGTGATTCTCTCCCCAGTGGGACCCAGTACTTC
J: TRBJ1-5; V: TRBV2; length: 14; D: -; size: -; CDR3: CASSEWAEGQPQHF; DNA: TGTGCCAGCAGTGAATGGGCGGAGGGACAGCCCCAGCATTTT
J: TRBJ1-3; V: TRBV2; length: 15; D: -; size: -; CDR3: CASSDGEPSGNTIYF; DNA: TGTGCCAGCAGTGATGGGGAGCCCTCTGGAAACACCATATATTTT
J: TRBJ2-3; V: TRBV6-5; length: 14; D: -; size: -; CDR3: CASAREGGTDTQYF; DNA: TGTGCCAGCGCCAGGGAGGGGGGCACAGATACGCAGTATTTT
J: TRBJ1-1; V: TRBV11-1; length: 16; D: TRBD1; size: -; CDR3: CASSSRSTGGNSEAFF; DNA: TGTGCCAGCAGCTCGAGATCTACAGGGGGTAATTCTGAAGCTTTCTTT
J: TRBJ2-5; V: TRBV10-3; length: 13; D: TRBD1; size: -; CDR3: CAITPGQGETQYF; DNA: TGTGCCATCACACCGGGACAGGGGGAGACCCAGTACTTC
J: TRBJ2-3; V: TRBV19; length: 15; D: -; size: -; CDR3: CASSISGGHTDTQYF; DNA: TGTGCCAGTAGTATAAGTGGCGGCCACACAGATACGCAGTATTTT
J: TRBJ2-1; V: TRBV4-2; length: 15; D: TRBD2; size: -; CDR3: CASRPSGGAVSEQFF; DNA: TGTGCCAGCAGACCCAGCGGGGGGGCAGTCAGTGAGCAGTTCTTC
J: TRBJ2-7; V: TRBV18; length: 15; D: -; size: -; CDR3: CASSPRGATNYEQYF; DNA: TGTGCCAGCTCACCTCGGGGGGCGACCAACTACGAGCAGTACTTC
J: TRBJ2-5; V: TRBV7-9; length: 11; D: -; size: -; CDR3: CASNSEETQYF; DNA: TGTGCCAGCAACTCTGAAGAGACCCAGTACTTC
J: TRBJ1-2; V: TRBV3-1/TRBV3-2; length: 14; D: TRBD1; size: -; CDR3: CASSRGTGVYGYTF; DNA: TGTGCCAGCAGCCGTGGGACAGGGGTTTATGGCTACACCTTC
J: TRBJ2-5; V: TRBV10-2; length: 13; D: TRBD1; size: once; CDR3: CASSEPVDRRQYF; DNA: TGCGCCAGCAGTGAGCCGGTGGACAGGCGCCAGTACTTC
J: TRBJ1-2; V: TRBV6-6; length: 14; D: -; size: -; CDR3: CASSYLDSTYGYTF; DNA: TGTGCCAGCAGTTACCTGGACAGTACCTATGGCTACACCTTC
J: TRBJ2-5; V: TRBV5-1; length: 15; D: TRBD2; size: once; CDR3: CASSPQRGNLQTQYF; DNA: TGCGCCAGCAGCCCCCAGCGGGGGAATCTGCAGACCCAGTACTTC
J: TRBJ1-2; V: TRBV7-8; length: 14; D: TRBD1; size: -; CDR3: CASSPGQAFYGYTF; DNA: TGTGCCAGCAGCCCCGGACAGGCTTTCTATGGCTACACCTTC
J: TRBJ2-7; V: TRBV5-4; length: 13; D: TRBD1; size: once; CDR3: CASSRDRVGEQYF; DNA: TGTGCCAGCAGCCGGGACAGGGTTGGCGAGCAGTACTTC
J: TRBJ2-5; V: TRBV24-1; length: 16; D: TRBD2; size: -; CDR3: CATSELRERGKETQYF; DNA: TGTGCCACCAGTGAGCTCAGAGAGCGGGGGAAAGAGACCCAGTACTTC
J: TRBJ1-3; V: TRBV4-1; length: 16; D: TRBD1; size: -; CDR3: CASSPYGTGVGNTIYF; DNA: TGCGCCAGCAGCCCTTACGGGACAGGGGTTGGAAACACCATATATTTT
J: TRBJ2-2; V: TRBV11-3; length: 16; D: -; size: -; CDR3: CASSLGGPGASGELFF; DNA: TGTGCCAGCAGCTTAGGAGGACCTGGGGCTTCCGGGGAGCTGTTTTTT
J: TRBJ2-1; V: TRBV18; length: 16; D: TRBD1; size: -; CDR3: CASSPYVGQGNHEQFF; DNA: TGTGCCAGCTCACCTTATGTAGGACAGGGTAACCATGAGCAGTTCTTC
J: TRBJ1-2; V: TRBV7-9; length: 16; D: TRBD1; size: -; CDR3: CASSLGQGSWGYGYTF; DNA: TGTGCCAGCAGCTTGGGACAGGGGTCTTGGGGTTATGGCTACACCTTC
J: TRBJ2-1; V: TRBV14; length: 17; D: -; size: -; CDR3: CASSQELGQGRGNEQFF; DNA: TGTGCCAGCAGCCAAGAATTAGGCCAGGGCAGGGGCAATGAGCAGTTCTTC
J: TRBJ2-1; V: TRBV5-1; length: 15; D: -; size: once; CDR3: CASSPGQGVYNEQFF; DNA: TGCGCCAGCAGCCCTGGACAAGGGGTCTACAATGAGCAGTTCTTC
J: TRBJ1-1; V: TRBV5-1; length: 14; D: -; size: -; CDR3: CASSLGPGETEAFF; DNA: TGCGCCAGCAGCTTGGGCCCAGGGGAAACTGAAGCTTTCTTT
J: TRBJ1-1; V: TRBV6-2/TRBV6-3; length: 13; D: -; size: -; CDR3: CASSYEAWTEAFF; DNA: TGTGCCAGCAGTTACGAGGCTTGGACTGAAGCTTTCTTT
J: TRBJ1-4; V: TRBV2; length: 14; D: -; size: -; CDR3: CASSGAAGNEKLFF; DNA: TGTGCCAGCAGTGGCGCAGCAGGAAATGAAAAACTGTTTTTT
J: TRBJ2-3; V: TRBV7-9; length: 13; D: TRBD1; size: -; CDR3: CASSSQGADTQYF; DNA: TGTGCCAGCAGCTCACAGGGGGCAGATACGCAGTATTTT
J: TRBJ2-7; V: TRBV18; length: 14; D: -; size: -; CDR3: CASSSGLSGNEQYF; DNA: TGTGCCAGCTCATCGGGACTGAGCGGAAACGAGCAGTACTTC
J: TRBJ1-5; V: TRBV4-1; length: 15; D: TRBD1; size: -; CDR3: CASSQHGQVNQPQHF; DNA: TGCGCCAGCAGCCAACATGGACAGGTCAATCAGCCCCAGCATTTT
J: TRBJ2-2; V: TRBV5-1; length: 15; D: -; size: -; CDR3: CASSLEGGHTGELFF; DNA: TGCGCCAGCAGCTTGGAGGGGGGGCACACCGGGGAGCTGTTTTTT
J: TRBJ1-2; V: TRBV19; length: 16; D: -; size: -; CDR3: CASSAPLGVNSYGYTF; DNA: TGTGCCAGTAGTGCTCCTCTAGGGGTGAATAGCTATGGCTACACCTTC
J: TRBJ2-1; V: TRBV7-8; length: 17; D: TRBD2; size: -; CDR3: CASTYNSWTSGALEQFF; DNA: TGTGCCAGCACCTACAATTCTTGGACTAGCGGGGCCTTAGAGCAGTTCTTC
J: TRBJ1-2; V: TRBV25-1; length: 14; D: TRBD1; size: -; CDR3: CASTRTGLDYGYTF; DNA: TGTGCCAGCACCAGGACAGGGCTGGACTATGGCTACACCTTC
J: TRBJ2-2; V: TRBV6-4; length: 14; D: TRBD1; size: -; CDR3: CADPARGRTGELFF; DNA: TGTGCCGACCCGGCCAGGGGGCGAACCGGGGAGCTGTTTTTT
J: TRBJ1-2; V: TRBV6-5; length: 15; D: TRBD1; size: -; CDR3: CASSYSPGGEVDYTF; DNA: TGTGCCAGCAGTTACTCACCAGGGGGCGAGGTCGACTACACCTTC
J: TRBJ1-3; V: TRBV2; length: 13; D: -; size: -; CDR3: CASSVLSGNTIYF; DNA: TGTGCCAGCAGTGTTCTCTCTGGAAACACCATATATTTT
J: TRBJ2-2; V: TRBV12-3/TRBV12-4; length: 13; D: -; size: -; CDR3: CASSSVSGGELFF; DNA: TGTGCCAGCAGTTCAGTCTCGGGCGGGGAGCTGTTTTTT
J: TRBJ1-5; V: TRBV19; length: 16; D: TRBD1; size: -; CDR3: CASSPLQGMSNQPQHF; DNA: TGTGCCAGTAGTCCATTACAGGGGATGAGCAATCAGCCCCAGCATTTT
J: TRBJ1-6; V: TRBV19; length: 13; D: -; size: -; CDR3: CASMETYNSPLHF; DNA: TGTGCCAGTATGGAGACTTATAATTCACCCCTCCACTTT
J: TRBJ2-3; V: TRBV4-2; length: 16; D: TRBD2; size: once; CDR3: CASSQEGAGGTDTQYF; DNA: TGTGCCAGCAGCCAAGAAGGGGCGGGGGGGACAGATACGCAGTATTTT
J: TRBJ1-2; V: TRBV5-4; length: 15; D: -; size: few; CDR3: CASSPAGAANYGYTF; DNA: TGTGCCAGCAGCCCCGCGGGGGCGGCGAACTATGGCTACACCTTC
J: TRBJ1-4; V: TRBV5-6; length: 16; D: TRBD1; size: -; CDR3: CASSLEGRQGDSPLFF; DNA: TGTGCCAGCAGCTTGGAGGGGAGACAGGGGGATTCCCCTTTGTTTTTT